This T cell receptor beta chain was observed in a study of T-cell memory formation after mild COVID-19. V lost 3 bases to trimming and J lost 6 bases; unmatched junction nucleotides: 5. The germline V gene encodes CDR1 SGHRS and CDR2 YFSETQ. The CDR3 length is 14 residues. One entry per CDR3 protein results from TCRdb running MiXCR on the 5' RACE reads. The repertoire holds approximately 250,000 distinct CDR3 sequences, with around 15% as singletons. Sequenced sample: PBMCs or a T cell subset sorted from them (not recorded which). The receptor's source is a man younger than 35 who had mild COVID-19 (a few samples of this study predate the infection). Cell type and time point are not known. The V and J genes are TRBV5-1 and TRBJ2-1; 8 bases line up with TRBD2. The CDR3 coding sequence is TGCGCCAGCAGCTCCCGGGGGGGGGCCAATGAGCAGTTCTTC. This sequence encodes CASSSRGGANEQFF.